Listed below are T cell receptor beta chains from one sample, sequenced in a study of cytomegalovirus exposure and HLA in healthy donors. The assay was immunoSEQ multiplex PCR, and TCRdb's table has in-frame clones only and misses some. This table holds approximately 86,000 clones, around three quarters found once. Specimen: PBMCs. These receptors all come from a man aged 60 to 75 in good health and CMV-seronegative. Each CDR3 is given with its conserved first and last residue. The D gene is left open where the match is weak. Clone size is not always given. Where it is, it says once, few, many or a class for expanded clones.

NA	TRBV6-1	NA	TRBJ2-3	CASSGGQFTDTQYF	TGTGCCAGCAGTGGAGGACAGTTCACAGATACGCAGTATTTT
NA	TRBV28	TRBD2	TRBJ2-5	CASREEREGRRTQYF	TGTGCCAGCAGGGAGGAGCGGGAGGGCCGGCGGACCCAGTACTTC
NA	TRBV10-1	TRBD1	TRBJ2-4	CASSHGQGGKNIQYF	TGCGCCAGCAGCCATGGACAGGGAGGCAAAAACATTCAGTACTTC
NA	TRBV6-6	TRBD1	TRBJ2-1	CATPLQGAFNEQFF	TGTGCCACCCCCTTGCAGGGGGCGTTCAATGAGCAGTTCTTC
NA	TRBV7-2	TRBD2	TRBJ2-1	CASSSTGTSGYNEQFF	TGTGCCAGCAGCTCGACCGGGACTAGCGGTTACAATGAGCAGTTCTTC
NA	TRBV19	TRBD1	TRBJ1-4	CASSRLTGLDEKLFF	TGTGCCAGTAGTCGACTGACAGGGTTGGATGAAAAACTGTTTTTT
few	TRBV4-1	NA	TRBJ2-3	CASSTRTLIGVGTQYF	TGCGCCAGCAGCACCCGTACGCTCATCGGGGTGGGTACGCAGTATTTT
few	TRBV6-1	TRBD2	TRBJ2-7	CASSEHGGGGSVYEQYF	TGTGCCAGCAGTGAACACGGTGGCGGGGGGTCGGTGTACGAGCAGTACTTC
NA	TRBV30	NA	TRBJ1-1	CAWGTGRKAFF	TGTGCCTGGGGGACCGGGAGGAAGGCTTTCTTT
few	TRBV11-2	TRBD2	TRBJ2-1	CASSKTGTSRYNEQFF	TGTGCCAGCAGCAAAACCGGGACTAGCAGGTACAATGAGCAGTTCTTC
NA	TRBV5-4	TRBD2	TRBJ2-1	CASSLIGGAGNEQFF	TGTGCCAGCAGCTTGATAGGCGGAGCGGGGAATGAGCAGTTCTTC
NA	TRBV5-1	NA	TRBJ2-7	CASSLNRGYEQYF	TGCGCCAGCAGCTTGAACCGGGGATACGAGCAGTACTTC
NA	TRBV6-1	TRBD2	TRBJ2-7	CASTGTSRSYEQYF	TGTGCCAGCACCGGGACTAGCAGGTCCTACGAGCAGTACTTC
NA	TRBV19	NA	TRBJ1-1	CASSSRGSGVTEAFF	TGTGCCAGTAGTAGCAGGGGTTCTGGGGTTACTGAAGCTTTCTTT
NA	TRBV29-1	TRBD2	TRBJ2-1	CSVAGLAVSSYNEQFF	TGCAGCGTAGCCGGACTAGCGGTTAGCTCCTACAATGAGCAGTTCTTC
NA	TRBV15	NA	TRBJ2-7	CATSRGQGPYEQYF	TGTGCCACCAGCAGAGGGCAGGGCCCCTACGAGCAGTACTTC
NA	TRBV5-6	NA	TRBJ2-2	CASSSFLGGAAGELFF	TGTGCCAGCAGCTCCTTCTTAGGGGGGGCGGCCGGGGAGCTGTTTTTT
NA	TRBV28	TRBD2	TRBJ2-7	CASSPVTSGMSSYEQYF	TGTGCCAGCAGTCCAGTGACTAGCGGTATGAGCTCCTACGAGCAGTACTTC
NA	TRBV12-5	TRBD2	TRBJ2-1	CASGWGLAGGNEQFF	TGTGCTAGTGGTTGGGGACTAGCGGGGGGAAATGAGCAGTTCTTC
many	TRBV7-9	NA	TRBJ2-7	CASSPENGRIPGEQYF	TGTGCCAGCAGTCCCGAGAACGGGAGAATCCCTGGCGAGCAGTACTTC
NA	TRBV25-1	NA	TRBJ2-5	CASSEYQETQYF	TGTGCCAGCAGTGAATACCAGGAGACCCAGTACTTC
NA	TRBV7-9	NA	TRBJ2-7	CASSLGEVEQYF	TGTGCCAGCAGCTTAGGGGAGGTCGAGCAGTACTTC